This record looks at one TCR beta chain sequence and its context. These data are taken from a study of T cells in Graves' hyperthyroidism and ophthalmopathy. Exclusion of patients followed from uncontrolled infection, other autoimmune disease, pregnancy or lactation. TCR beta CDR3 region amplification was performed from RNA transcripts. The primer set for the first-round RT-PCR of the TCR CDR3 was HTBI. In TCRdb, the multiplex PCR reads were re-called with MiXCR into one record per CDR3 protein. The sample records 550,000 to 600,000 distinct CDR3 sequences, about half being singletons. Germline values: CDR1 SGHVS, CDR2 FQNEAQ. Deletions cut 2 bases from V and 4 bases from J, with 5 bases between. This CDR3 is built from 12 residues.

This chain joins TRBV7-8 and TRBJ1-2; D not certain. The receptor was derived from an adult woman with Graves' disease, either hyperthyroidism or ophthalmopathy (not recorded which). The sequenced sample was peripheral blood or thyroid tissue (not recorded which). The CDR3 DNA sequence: TGTGCCAGCAGCTTATGGTTCTATGGCTACACCTTC. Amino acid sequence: CASSLWFYGYTF.